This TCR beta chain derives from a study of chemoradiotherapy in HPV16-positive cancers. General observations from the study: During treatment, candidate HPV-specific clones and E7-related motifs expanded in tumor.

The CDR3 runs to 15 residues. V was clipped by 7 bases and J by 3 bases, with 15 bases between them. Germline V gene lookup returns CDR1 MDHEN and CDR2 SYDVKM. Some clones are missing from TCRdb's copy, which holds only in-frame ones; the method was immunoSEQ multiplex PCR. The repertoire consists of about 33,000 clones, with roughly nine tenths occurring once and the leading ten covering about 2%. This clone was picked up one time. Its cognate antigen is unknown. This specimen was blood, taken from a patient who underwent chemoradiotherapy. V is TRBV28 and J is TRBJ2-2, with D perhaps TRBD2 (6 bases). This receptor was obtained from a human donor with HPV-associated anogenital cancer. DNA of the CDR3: TGTGCCAGCACCACAAGCGGGTCCTACACCGGGGAGCTGTTTTTT. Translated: CASTTSGSYTGELFF.